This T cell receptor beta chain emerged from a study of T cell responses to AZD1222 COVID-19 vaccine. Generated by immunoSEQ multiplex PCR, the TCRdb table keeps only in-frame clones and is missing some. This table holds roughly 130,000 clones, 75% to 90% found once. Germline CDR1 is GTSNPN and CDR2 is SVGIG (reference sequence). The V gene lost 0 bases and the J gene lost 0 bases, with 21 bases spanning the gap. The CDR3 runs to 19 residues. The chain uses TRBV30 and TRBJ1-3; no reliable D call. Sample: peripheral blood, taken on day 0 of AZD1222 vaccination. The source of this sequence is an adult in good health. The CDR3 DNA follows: TGTGCCTGGAGTGTACTTTTCTTAACCGCCATAGCCTCTGGAAACACCATATATTTT. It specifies CAWSVLFLTAIASGNTIYF.